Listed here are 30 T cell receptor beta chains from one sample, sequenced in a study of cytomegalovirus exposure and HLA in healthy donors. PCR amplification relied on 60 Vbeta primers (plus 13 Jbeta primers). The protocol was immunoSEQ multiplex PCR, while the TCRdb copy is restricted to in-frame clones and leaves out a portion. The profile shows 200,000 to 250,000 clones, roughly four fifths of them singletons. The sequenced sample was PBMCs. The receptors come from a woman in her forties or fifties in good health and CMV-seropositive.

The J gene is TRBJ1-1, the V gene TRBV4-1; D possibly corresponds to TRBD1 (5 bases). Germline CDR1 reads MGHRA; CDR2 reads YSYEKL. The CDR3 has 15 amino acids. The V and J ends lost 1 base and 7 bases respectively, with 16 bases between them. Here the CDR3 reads CASSQASGETSEAFF. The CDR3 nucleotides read TGCGCCAGCAGCCAAGCTTCGGGGGAGACGAGTGAAGCTTTCTTT.

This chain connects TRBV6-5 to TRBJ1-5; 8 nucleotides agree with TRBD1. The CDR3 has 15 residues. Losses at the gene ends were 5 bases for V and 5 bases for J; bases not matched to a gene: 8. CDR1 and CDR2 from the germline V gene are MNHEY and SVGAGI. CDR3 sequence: CASSPDRGGDQPQHF. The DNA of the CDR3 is TGTGCCAGCAGTCCCGACAGGGGAGGGGATCAGCCCCAGCATTTT.

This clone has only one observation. CDR3 bases: TGTGCCAGCAGCTTTTTCATGCGGCGGGGGGAAACCGGGGAGCTGTTTTTT. Translating it yields CASSFFMRRGETGELFF. V is TRBV7-9 and J is TRBJ2-2; 8 bases are shared with TRBD2. In germline, CDR1 is SEHNR, CDR2 FQNEAQ (reference sequence). The V segment lost 3 bases and the J segment 5 bases; nucleotides outside the gene matches: 11. CDR3 size: 17 residues.

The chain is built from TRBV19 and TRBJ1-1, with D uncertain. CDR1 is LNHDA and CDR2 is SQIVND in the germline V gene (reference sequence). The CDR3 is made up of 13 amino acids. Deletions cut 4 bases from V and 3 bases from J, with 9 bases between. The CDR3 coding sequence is TGTGCCAGTAGTAGGGCACGGTACACTGAAGCTTTCTTT. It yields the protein CASSRARYTEAFF.

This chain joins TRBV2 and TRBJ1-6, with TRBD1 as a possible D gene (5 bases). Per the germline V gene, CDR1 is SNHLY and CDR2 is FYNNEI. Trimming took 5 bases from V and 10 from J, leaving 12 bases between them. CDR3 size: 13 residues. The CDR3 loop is CASSQGIGSPLHF. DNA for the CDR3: TGTGCCAGCAGTCAGGGAATTGGATCACCCCTCCACTTT.

The CDR3 DNA is TGCGCCAGCAGCCAGGCTTTTACGAACACTGAAGCTTTCTTT. Translating it yields CASSQAFTNTEAFF. The chain is built from TRBV4-1 and TRBJ1-1; D not certain. The CDR3 has 14 amino acids. V was pared by 3 bases and J by 1 base, with 9 bases between. Germline V gene sequence: CDR1 MGHRA, CDR2 YSYEKL.

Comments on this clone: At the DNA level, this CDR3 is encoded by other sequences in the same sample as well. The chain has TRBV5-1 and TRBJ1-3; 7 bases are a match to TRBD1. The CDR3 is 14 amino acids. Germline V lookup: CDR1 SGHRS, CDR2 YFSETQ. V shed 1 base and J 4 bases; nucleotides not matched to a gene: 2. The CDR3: CASSLTGDGNTIYF. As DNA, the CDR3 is TGCGCCAGCAGCTTGACAGGGGACGGAAACACCATATATTTT.

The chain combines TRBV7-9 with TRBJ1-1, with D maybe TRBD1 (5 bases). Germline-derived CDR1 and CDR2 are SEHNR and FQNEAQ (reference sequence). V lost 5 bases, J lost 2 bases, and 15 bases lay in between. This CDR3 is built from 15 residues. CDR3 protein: CASSPSRGENTEAFF. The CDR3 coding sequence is TGTGCCAGCAGCCCTAGCCGGGGGGAAAACACTGAAGCTTTCTTT.

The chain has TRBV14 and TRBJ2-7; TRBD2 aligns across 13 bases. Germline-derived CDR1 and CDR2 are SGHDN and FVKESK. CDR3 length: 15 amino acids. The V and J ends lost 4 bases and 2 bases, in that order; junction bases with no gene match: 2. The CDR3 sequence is CASSRLAGGPYEQYF. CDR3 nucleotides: TGTGCCAGCAGCCGACTAGCGGGGGGTCCCTACGAGCAGTACTTC.

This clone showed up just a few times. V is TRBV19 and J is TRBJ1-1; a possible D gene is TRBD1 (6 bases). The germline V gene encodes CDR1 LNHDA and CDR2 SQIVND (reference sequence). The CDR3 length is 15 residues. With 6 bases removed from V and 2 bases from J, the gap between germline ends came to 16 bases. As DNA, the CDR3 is TGTGCCAGTAGGATTGGGGGCAGGGTCAACACTGAAGCTTTCTTT. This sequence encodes CASRIGGRVNTEAFF.

The CDR3 bases are TGCGCCAGCAGCTGGCGGGGGGGAGTAAATTCACCCCTCCACTTT. It translates to CASSWRGGVNSPLHF. The chain is built from TRBV5-1 and TRBJ1-6; a possible D gene is TRBD1 (5 bases). The V gene lost 3 bases and the J gene lost 7 bases, with 14 bases spanning the gap. The CDR3 sequence is 15 residues long. Looked up from germline, CDR1 is SGHRS and CDR2 is YFSETQ.

The DNA for the CDR3 is TGTGCCAGCAGCTTAGTAACAGGGGCCTACGAGCAGTACTTC. Protein: CASSLVTGAYEQYF. The genes are TRBV7-4 and TRBJ2-7, with 7 bases that match TRBD1. This CDR3 spans 14 amino acids. The V gene's germline CDR1 is SGHVT and CDR2 SQSDAQ. J was trimmed by 2 bases and V by 1 base; bases with no gene match: 2. The complete variable domain, with remaining parts taken from reference TRBV7-4 and TRBJ2-7, reads GAGVSQSPRYKVAKRGRDVALRCDSISGHVTLYWYRQTLGQGSEVLTYSQSDAQRDKSGRPSGRFSAERPERSVSTLKIQRTEQGDSAVYLCASSLVTGAYEQYFGPGTRLTVT.

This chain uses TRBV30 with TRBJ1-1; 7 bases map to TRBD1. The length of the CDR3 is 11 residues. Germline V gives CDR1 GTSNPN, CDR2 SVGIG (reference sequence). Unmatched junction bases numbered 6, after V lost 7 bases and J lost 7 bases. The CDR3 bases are TGTGCCTTGACAGGGCAGAGTGAAGCTTTCTTT. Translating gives CALTGQSEAFF.

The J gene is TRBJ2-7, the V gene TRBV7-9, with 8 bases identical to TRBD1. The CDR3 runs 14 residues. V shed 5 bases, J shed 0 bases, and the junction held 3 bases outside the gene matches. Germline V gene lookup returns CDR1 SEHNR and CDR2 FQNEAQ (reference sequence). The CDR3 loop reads CASSDRGSSYEQYF. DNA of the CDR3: TGTGCCAGCAGCGACAGGGGCAGCTCCTACGAGCAGTACTTC.

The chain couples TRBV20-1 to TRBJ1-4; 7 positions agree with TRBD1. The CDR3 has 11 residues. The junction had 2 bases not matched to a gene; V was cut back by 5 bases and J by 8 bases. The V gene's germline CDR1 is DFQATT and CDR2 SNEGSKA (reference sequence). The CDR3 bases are TGCAGTGCTCCACAGGGGGAAAAACTGTTTTTT. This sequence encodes CSAPQGEKLFF.

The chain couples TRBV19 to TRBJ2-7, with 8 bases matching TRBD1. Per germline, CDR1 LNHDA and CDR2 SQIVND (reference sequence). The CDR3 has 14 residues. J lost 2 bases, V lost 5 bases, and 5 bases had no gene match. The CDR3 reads CASSLHRGAYEQYF. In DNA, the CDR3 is TGTGCCAGTAGTCTCCACAGGGGGGCCTACGAGCAGTACTTC.

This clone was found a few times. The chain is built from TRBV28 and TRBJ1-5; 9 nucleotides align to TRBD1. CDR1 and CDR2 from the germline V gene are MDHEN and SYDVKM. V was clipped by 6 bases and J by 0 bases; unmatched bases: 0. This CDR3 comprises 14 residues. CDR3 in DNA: TGTGCCAGCAGGGACAGGGGTAGCAATCAGCCCCAGCATTTT. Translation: CASRDRGSNQPQHF.

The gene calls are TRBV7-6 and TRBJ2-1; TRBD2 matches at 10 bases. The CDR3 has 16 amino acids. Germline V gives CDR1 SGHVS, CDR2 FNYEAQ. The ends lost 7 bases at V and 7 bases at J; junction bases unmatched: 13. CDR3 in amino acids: CASTPSGGAKPNEQFF. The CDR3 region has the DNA TGTGCCAGCACCCCTAGCGGGGGCGCCAAACCTAATGAGCAGTTCTTC.

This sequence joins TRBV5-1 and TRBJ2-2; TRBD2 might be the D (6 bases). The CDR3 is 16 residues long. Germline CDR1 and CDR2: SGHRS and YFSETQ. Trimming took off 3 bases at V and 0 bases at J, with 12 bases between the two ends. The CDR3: CASSSQGGANTGELFF. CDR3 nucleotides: TGCGCCAGCAGCTCGCAGGGCGGGGCGAACACCGGGGAGCTGTTTTTT.

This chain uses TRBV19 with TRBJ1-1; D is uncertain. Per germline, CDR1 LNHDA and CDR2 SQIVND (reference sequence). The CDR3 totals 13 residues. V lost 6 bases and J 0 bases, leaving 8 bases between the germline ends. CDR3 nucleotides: TGTGCCAGTAGCCTTACACTGAACACTGAAGCTTTCTTT. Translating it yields CASSLTLNTEAFF.

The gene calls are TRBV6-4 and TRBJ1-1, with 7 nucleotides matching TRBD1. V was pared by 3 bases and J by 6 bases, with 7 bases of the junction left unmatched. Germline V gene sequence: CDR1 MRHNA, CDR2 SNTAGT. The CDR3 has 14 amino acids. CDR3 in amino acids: CASSEDRHGAEAFF. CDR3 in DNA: TGTGCCAGCAGTGAGGACAGGCATGGCGCTGAAGCTTTCTTT.

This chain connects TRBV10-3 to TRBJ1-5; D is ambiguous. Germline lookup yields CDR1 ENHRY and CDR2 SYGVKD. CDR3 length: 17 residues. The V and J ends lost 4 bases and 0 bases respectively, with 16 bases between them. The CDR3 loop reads CAISGGAQTDSNQPQHF. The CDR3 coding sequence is TGTGCCATCAGTGGTGGAGCTCAGACCGATAGCAATCAGCCCCAGCATTTT.

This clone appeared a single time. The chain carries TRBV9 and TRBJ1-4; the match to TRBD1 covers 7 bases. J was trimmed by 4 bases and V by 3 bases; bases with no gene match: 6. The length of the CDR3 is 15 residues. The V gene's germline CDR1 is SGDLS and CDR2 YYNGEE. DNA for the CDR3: TGTGCCAGCAGCGCTGAGGGACAGCTTAATGAAAAACTGTTTTTT. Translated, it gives CASSAEGQLNEKLFF.

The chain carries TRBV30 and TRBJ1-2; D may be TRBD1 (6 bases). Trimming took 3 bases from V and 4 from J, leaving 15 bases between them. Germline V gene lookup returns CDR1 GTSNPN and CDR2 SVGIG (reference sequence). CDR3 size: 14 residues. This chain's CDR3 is CAWSNDRTVYGYTF. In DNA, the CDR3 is TGTGCCTGGAGCAATGACCGGACAGTCTATGGCTACACCTTC.

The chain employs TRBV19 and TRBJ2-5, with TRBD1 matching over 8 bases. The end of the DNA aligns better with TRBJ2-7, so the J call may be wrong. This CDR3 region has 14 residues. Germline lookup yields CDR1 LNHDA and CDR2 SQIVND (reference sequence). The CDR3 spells CASSPGGLGYEQYF. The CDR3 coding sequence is TGTGCCAGTAGTCCAGGGGGCTTGGGCTACGAGCAGTACTTC.

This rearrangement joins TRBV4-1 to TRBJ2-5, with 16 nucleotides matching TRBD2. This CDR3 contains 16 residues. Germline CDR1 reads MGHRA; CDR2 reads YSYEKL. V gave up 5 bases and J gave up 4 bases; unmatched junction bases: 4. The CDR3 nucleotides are TGCGCCAGCAGCACCGGGACTAGCGGGGGGGCAGAGACCCAGTACTTC. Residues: CASSTGTSGGAETQYF.

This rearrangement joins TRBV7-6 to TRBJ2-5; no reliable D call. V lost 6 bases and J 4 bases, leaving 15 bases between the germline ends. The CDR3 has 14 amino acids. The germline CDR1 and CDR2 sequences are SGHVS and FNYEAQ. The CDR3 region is CASSPNPARETQYF. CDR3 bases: TGTGCCAGCAGTCCCAACCCAGCGCGAGAGACCCAGTACTTC.

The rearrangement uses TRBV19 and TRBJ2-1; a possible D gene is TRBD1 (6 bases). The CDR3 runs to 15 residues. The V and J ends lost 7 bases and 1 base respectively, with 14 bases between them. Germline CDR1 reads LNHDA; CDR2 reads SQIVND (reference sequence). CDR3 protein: CASNPDRLSYNEQFF. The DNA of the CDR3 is TGTGCCAGTAACCCGGACAGATTGTCCTACAATGAGCAGTTCTTC.

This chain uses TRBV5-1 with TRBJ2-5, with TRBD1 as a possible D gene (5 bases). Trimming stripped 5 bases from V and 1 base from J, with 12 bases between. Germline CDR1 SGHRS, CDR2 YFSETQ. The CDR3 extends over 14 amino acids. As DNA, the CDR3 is TGCGCCAGCAGGCTGGGGCAGATCCAAGAGACCCAGTACTTC. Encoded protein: CASRLGQIQETQYF.

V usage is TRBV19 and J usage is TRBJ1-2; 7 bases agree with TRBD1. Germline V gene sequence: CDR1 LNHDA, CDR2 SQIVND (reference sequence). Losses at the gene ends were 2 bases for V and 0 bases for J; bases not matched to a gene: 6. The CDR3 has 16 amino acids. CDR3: CASSILAGGANYGYTF. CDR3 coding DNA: TGTGCCAGTAGTATATTGGCAGGGGGTGCTAACTATGGCTACACCTTC.